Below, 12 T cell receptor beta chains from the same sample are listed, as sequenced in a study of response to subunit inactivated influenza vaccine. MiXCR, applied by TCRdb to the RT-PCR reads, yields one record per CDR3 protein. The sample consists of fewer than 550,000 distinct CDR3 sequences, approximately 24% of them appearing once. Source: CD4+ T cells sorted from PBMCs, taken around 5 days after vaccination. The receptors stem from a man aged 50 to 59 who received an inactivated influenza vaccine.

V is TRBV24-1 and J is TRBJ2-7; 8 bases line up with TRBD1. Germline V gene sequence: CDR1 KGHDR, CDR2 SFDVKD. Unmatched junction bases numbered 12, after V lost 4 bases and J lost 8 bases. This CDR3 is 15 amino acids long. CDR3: CATSDSGQGLSQQYF. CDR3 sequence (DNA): TGTGCCACCAGTGACTCCGGACAGGGTTTGTCTCAGCAGTACTTC.

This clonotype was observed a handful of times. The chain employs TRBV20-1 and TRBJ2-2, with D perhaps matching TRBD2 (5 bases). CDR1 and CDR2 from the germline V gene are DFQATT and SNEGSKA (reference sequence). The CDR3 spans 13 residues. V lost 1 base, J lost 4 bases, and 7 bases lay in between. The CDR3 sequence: CSARGAGTGELFF. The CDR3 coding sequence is TGCAGTGCTAGAGGGGCGGGCACCGGGGAGCTGTTTTTT.

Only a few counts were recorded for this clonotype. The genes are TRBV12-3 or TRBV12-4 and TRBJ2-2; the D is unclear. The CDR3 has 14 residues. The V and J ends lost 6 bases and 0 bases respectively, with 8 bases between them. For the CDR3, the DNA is TGTGCCAGCAGAAGGACGGCGAACACCGGGGAGCTGTTTTTT. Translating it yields CASRRTANTGELFF.

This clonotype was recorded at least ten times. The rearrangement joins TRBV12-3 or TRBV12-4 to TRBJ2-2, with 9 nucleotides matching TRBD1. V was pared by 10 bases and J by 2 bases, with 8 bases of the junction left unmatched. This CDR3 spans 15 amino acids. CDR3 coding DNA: TGTGCCAACCTTATGGGACAGGGAAACACCGGGGAGCTGTTTTTT. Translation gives CANLMGQGNTGELFF.

The CDR3 bases are TGCGCCAGCAGCCAAAGGGACCAGTCCTACAATGAGCAGTTCTTC. Translation: CASSQRDQSYNEQFF. The chain combines TRBV4-1 with TRBJ2-1; tentatively, D is TRBD1 or TRBD2 (5 bases each). CDR1 and CDR2 from the germline V gene are MGHRA and YSYEKL. The CDR3 sequence is 15 residues long. V lost 2 bases and J lost 1, with 9 bases in between.

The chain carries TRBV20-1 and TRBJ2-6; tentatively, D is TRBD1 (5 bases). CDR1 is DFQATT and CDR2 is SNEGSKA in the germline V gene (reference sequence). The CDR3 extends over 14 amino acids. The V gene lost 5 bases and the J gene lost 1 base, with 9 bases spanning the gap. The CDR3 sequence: CSAGPGSGANVLTF. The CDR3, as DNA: TGCAGTGCTGGACCAGGGTCTGGGGCCAACGTCCTGACTTTC.

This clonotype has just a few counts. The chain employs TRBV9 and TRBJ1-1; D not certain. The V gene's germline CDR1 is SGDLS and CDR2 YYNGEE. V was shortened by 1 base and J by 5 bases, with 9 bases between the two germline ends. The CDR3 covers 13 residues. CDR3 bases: TGTGCCAGCAGCGTATCTGGGAGGACTGAAGCTTTCTTT. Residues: CASSVSGRTEAFF.

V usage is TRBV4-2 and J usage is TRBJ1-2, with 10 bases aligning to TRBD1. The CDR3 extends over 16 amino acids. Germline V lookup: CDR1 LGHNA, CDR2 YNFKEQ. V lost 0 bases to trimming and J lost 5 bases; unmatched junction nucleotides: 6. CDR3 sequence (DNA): TGTGCCAGCAGCCAAGAGGGGACAGGGGCGTCGTATGGCTACACCTTC. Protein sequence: CASSQEGTGASYGYTF.

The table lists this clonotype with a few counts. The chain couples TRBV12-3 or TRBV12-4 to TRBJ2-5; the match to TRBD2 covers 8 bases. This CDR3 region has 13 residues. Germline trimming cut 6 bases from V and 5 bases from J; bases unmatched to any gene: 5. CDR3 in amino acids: CASSGGAEETQYF. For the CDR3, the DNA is TGTGCCAGCAGCGGGGGGGCCGAGGAGACCCAGTACTTC.

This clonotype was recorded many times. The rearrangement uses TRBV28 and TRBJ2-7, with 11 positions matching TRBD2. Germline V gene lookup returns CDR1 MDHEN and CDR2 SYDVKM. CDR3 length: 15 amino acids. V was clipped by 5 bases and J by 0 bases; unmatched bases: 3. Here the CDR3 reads CASSTGLAASYEQYF. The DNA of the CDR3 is TGTGCCAGCAGTACGGGACTAGCGGCCTCCTACGAGCAGTACTTC.

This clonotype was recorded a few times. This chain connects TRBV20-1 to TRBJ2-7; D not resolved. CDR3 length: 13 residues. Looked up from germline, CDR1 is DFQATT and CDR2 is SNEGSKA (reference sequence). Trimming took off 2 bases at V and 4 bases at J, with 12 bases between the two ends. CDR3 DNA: TGCAGTGCTAGATCGGCAGACAAATACGAGCAGTACTTC. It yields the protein CSARSADKYEQYF.

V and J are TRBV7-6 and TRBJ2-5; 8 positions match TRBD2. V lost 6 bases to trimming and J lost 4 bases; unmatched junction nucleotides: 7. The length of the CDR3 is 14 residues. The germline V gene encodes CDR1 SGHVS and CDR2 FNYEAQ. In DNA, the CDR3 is TGTGCCAGCAGTACTGTCGCGGGAGGAGAGACCCAGTACTTC. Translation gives CASSTVAGGETQYF.